Below, one T cell receptor (beta chain) is given with its context. Its binding antigen is unknown. No much larger clone is present one base from it, and per-base qualities are unavailable. This entry is derived from a study of cytomegalovirus exposure and HLA in healthy donors (dated by TCRdb to between 2016 and 2019). Context from the whole study: An earlier analysis of several hundred of the donors reported under 300 Gb of sequence data and around 120 million unique TCR beta sequences obtained from around 180 million T cells. All discovery cohort repertoires had been generated using a single sequencing platform. Among 398 genotyped donors of the cohort, an average of around 250,000 unique TCR beta nucleotide sequences was sequenced per donor, of which 15% to 20% were non-productive. HLA typing covered class I and class II loci at four-digit resolution. Along with the roughly 670-subject first cohort, a separate validation cohort of about 110 different subjects was used. Rather than drawing on any new phenotypic data, the later analysis identified candidate immune exposures from TCR beta sequences and the way those sequences occurred across donors. The study aimed to test whether cataloging public T cell receptors could reveal signatures of past pathogen exposure. Donor age, sex, ethnicity and CMV serostatus were compiled together with the repertoire data. An early release that covered roughly 600 HLA-typed donors contained approximately 300 gigabases of sequencing data and around 85 million unique TCR sequences. Five DR-DQ haplotypes were treated as single units for association and clustering because of strong linkage in the cohort. A later genetic analysis took genome-wide SNP genotypes for about three fifths of the 666 donors and used that subset as a discovery cohort. To predict cytomegalovirus infection status, the study combined high-throughput TCR immunosequencing, statistical association of individual TCRs with disease status, and machine learning. A later analysis re-analyzed previously published TCR beta repertoires from 666 donors and added high-resolution HLA genotyping to study TCR occurrence patterns. The T cell repertoires of some 700 subjects were profiled by immunosequencing and related to cytomegalovirus serostatus. Typing coverage varied by locus: roughly 629-630 donors for A, B, C, DRB1 and DQB1; roughly 500 for DQA1; over 600 for DPA1; under 490 for DPB1. Among the 398 genotyped donors, around 81% belonged to the genetic ancestry cluster associated with self-reported Caucasian donors. To decide whether each TCR beta V gene segment behaved as functional or pseudogenic, an earlier analysis of approximately 600 of the donors relied on high-throughput TCR beta sequencing.

The library was prepared using the immunoSEQ multiplex PCR assay. The multiplex PCR relied on a mix of 60 forward primers for TCR Vbeta segments and 13 reverse primers for TCR Jbeta segments. Amplification of the CDR3 region of rearranged TCR beta genes was performed with a multiplex PCR assay on genomic DNA. The Illumina HiSeq System was used to sequence the amplified TCR beta libraries as 87-base-pair reads. Regarding the original processing steps: A later analysis tallied 80 million to 95 million unique TCR beta chains across the 550 to 850 repertoires, and around 10 million of those chains were shared by two or more donors. A nearest-neighbor algorithm error-corrected the raw reads and collapsed the reads into unique sequences, merging closely related sequences to remove PCR and sequencing errors. To assign V, D and J gene segments, CDR3 sequences were aligned to IMGT reference sequences. For a sequence to be retained, a match of at least six nucleotides was required to both a V gene segment and a J gene segment. A rearrangement was called productive if the CDR3 had no stop codons and remained in frame with V and J, and every other rearrangement was called non-productive. CDR3 was defined according to IMGT convention as the region running from the second conserved V-encoded cysteine to the conserved J-encoded phenylalanine. Sequences without an unambiguous match to a single V gene segment were excluded from the earlier analysis of about 600 of the donors. In an earlier analysis of 587 of the donors, V segments were called functional above 56.7% productive rearrangements and were called segregating when the between-donor standard deviation exceeded 5%. A statistical classification framework was built to diagnose cytomegalovirus status from the catalog of TCR beta chain sequences. In a later analysis, V and J genes were assigned by comparing TCR nucleotide sequences against IMGT/GENE-DB human TR gene sequences. A later analysis assigned CDR3 sequences and most-parsimonious VDJ recombination scenarios with the TCRdist pipeline. In a later analysis, each TCR beta chain was defined by its CDR3 amino acid sequence together with its V-gene family, and reads lacking a unique V-gene family were excluded. In a later analysis, several hundred highly shared, low-generation-probability nucleotide sequences were removed to address suspected cross-contamination and a sequencing artifact. In a later analysis, a clonal expansion index for each public chain was calculated from normalized within-repertoire ranks of inferred template counts. Generation probabilities in a later analysis came from a VDJ recombination model fitted to out-of-frame rearrangements, and those results were checked against IGoR. In a later analysis, TCR-TCR, TCR-HLA and TCR-CMV co-occurrence was scored with hypergeometric tests, and a repertoire-size bias correction was applied to TCR pairs. False discovery rates were estimated in a later analysis by permuting HLA or CMV assignments 20 times. In a later analysis, co-occurring TCRs were grouped with DBSCAN, and TCRdist sequence similarity was added when clustering was performed within HLA-allele-positive subsets. Repertoires with fewer than 30,000 or more than 120,000 public chains, plus five repertoires with anomalous nucleotide sharing, were excluded from co-occurrence clustering. TCRdb carries this immuneACCESS record with in-frame sequences only. Its versions omit some clonotypes, under half of them owing to an unresolved V gene in the studies checked, with the rest unexplained. The V and J calls and clone size are taken from that table; D and trimming were inferred from the DNA. This sample comprises about 140,000 clones, 70% to 80% of them detected only once. Around 7% of the sample is held by the ten biggest clonotypes.

Findings and caveats that apply to the study as a whole: Only TCR beta chains were sequenced in this cohort, and the absence of alpha or paired-chain data limited detectable features. Because counts were too low, more than 15 rarely observed V segments, including chromosome 9 orphons, were left out of the earlier analysis of some 640 of the donors. A later analysis found that most CMV-associated TCR beta chains appeared HLA-restricted, with HLA associations seemingly driven largely by CMV exposure. V-gene and J-gene trimming of TCR beta chains was associated with a missense DCLRE1C variant in a later genetic analysis, and the association was replicated in an independent cohort. Because some donors lacked HLA typing at each locus, the association tests relied only on the typed subset. In the study, approximately 150 TCR beta chains were listed as associated with cytomegalovirus. The authors suggested that the approach could potentially be generalized to other disease states and immunological phenotypes. In a later analysis, several top co-occurrence clusters were reported to appear linked to parvovirus B19, influenza, CMV and Epstein-Barr virus. At a false discovery rate of 0.05, a later analysis linked around 17,000 TCR beta sequences to specific HLA alleles. According to a later genetic analysis, donors in an Asian-associated ancestry cluster had fewer N-insertions in productive TCRs than the approximately 700-donor mean. Because the 87-base-pair reads could not distinguish some IMGT-functional V segments, including TRBV6-2 and TRBV6-3, those segments were excluded. While some public TCRs were present in many individuals, most TCR sequences turned up only very rarely across donors. Cytomegalovirus status was reported to be diagnosed by the classifier with high specificity and sensitivity in both the original and validation cohorts. A later analysis found that HLA-associated TCR beta chains were more clonally expanded and had lower generation probabilities than equally common non-associated chains. A further reported finding was that TCR beta sequences accurately predicted the HLA-A and HLA-B alleles for most subjects in the first cohort. Three of the identified cytomegalovirus-associated TCR beta chains were confirmed in vitro to be specific for cytomegalovirus antigens. Correlated functional status among segregating V segments might be attributable to linkage disequilibrium, but an unknown experimental factor could not be ruled out. According to a later analysis, TCR association rates differed among HLA loci, with DRB1 alleles showing the most associated TCRs and HLA-C alleles showing the fewest. A cluster of highly shared sequence variants was judged likely to represent a technical artifact of the sequencing pipeline. Immune exposure information for the cohort was limited to CMV serostatus. Presence/absence analyses assumed roughly uniform sequencing depth across donors, an assumption that may not hold. In an earlier analysis of about 600 of the donors, most TCR beta V segments appeared in productive rearrangements about 87% or about 30% of the time, broadly matching IMGT annotations. When HLA alleles, especially DR and DQ, strongly co-occurred, TCR associations were difficult to assign to individual alleles.

Looking up the germline V gene (reference sequence) yields CDR1 SGHNT and CDR2 YYREEE. From cysteine to phenylalanine, the CDR3 is 12 amino acids long. Of the read, only the CDR3 DNA is kept; its 36 bases are in frame from base 1. The germline ends are 2 bases apart after V is trimmed by 2 bases and J by 2 bases. The cohort consisted of 600 to 700 healthy bone marrow donors. Cohort members were all nominally healthy when sampled, although unrecorded immune exposures were likely present. The donor tested CMV seropositive, placing the donor among the 289 seropositive members of the cohort. A peripheral blood sample was provided by each donor, and peripheral blood mononuclear cells were used for TCR beta sequencing. The Qiagen DNeasy Blood Extraction Kit was used to extract genomic DNA from the blood cell samples.

The clonotype was recovered from a man aged 35 to 55 in good health and CMV-seropositive. The rearranged segments are TRBV5-4 and TRBJ2-4, with the D gene not clear enough to name. Sequences were obtained from PBMCs. Read as DNA, the sequence is TGTGCCAGCAGCTTTACCAAAAACATTCAGTACTTC. It translates as CASSFTKNIQYF.